This T cell receptor (beta chain) was captured by sequencing in a study of T cells in Graves' hyperthyroidism and ophthalmopathy. Notes on the study in general: The model's output predicted ophthalmopathy at a median of roughly 6 months prior to onset.

Amplification of TCR beta CDR3 regions used RNA as the template. The TCR CDR3 was amplified in a first-round RT-PCR using the HTBI primer set. TCRdb re-called the multiplex PCR reads with MiXCR, one entry per CDR3 protein. Of some 550,000 distinct CDR3 sequences listed, 15% to 20% are singletons. On this clonotype: What it binds is not known.

Germline V gives CDR1 MNHEY, CDR2 SMNVEV (reference sequence). The J segment lost 1 base and the V segment lost 2 bases, leaving 2 bases of the junction unmatched. CDR3 length: 15 amino acids. This clonotype was sampled from a woman aged 40-49 years with Graves' ophthalmopathy. Material for sequencing was blood. The chain recombines TRBV27 with TRBJ2-3; 8 bases match TRBD2. The CDR3 loop is CASSLMRGGTDTQYF. The CDR3 bases are TGTGCCAGCAGTTTAATGCGGGGGGGCACAGATACGCAGTATTTT.